A single sample gave rise to the 4 T cell receptor beta chains below, sequenced in a study of T cells in localized non-small cell lung cancer. The data were produced by immunoSEQ multiplex PCR, yet TCRdb's version contains in-frame clones alone and is incomplete. The sample carries tens of thousands of clones, 75% to 90% recorded once. The material sequenced was peripheral blood, taken before any cancer treatment. The receptors shown here come from a man aged 35 to 69 with stage I squamous cell lung carcinoma.

This chain connects TRBV30 to TRBJ1-3; D is uncertain. Per the germline V gene, CDR1 is GTSNPN and CDR2 is SVGIG (reference sequence). V was clipped by 3 bases and J by 4 bases, with 4 bases between them. The CDR3 runs to 11 residues. The CDR3 sequence: CAWRRGNTIYF. Here the CDR3 DNA reads TGTGCCTGGAGGAGGGGAAACACCATATATTTT. Based on the CDR3 plus reference TRBV30 and TRBJ1-3, the full variable domain is SQTIHQWPATLVQPVGSPLSLECTVEGTSNPNLYWYRQAAGRGLQLLFYSVGIGQISSEVPQNLSASRPQDRQFILSSKKLLLSDSGFYLCAWRRGNTIYFGEGSWLTVV.

This sequence joins TRBV4-2 and TRBJ2-1; TRBD2 matches 7 bases. The CDR3 sequence is 16 residues long. Germline CDR1 LGHNA, CDR2 YNFKEQ. V gave up 4 bases and J gave up 3 bases; unmatched junction bases: 9. DNA of the CDR3: TGTGCCAGCAGCCCCAGTGGGGGGGGGAACTACAATGAGCAGTTCTTC. This sequence encodes CASSPSGGGNYNEQFF.

The chain is built from TRBV28 and TRBJ2-1, with 10 bases matching TRBD2. V was clipped by 4 bases and J by 1 base; unmatched bases: 4. CDR1 and CDR2 (germline): MDHEN, SYDVKM. This CDR3 is built from 16 residues. CDR3 bases: TGTGCCAGCAGTTCGGGACTAGCGCCTTCCTACAATGAGCAGTTCTTC. Its protein product is CASSSGLAPSYNEQFF. The variable domain in full, completed from reference TRBV28 and TRBJ2-1, reads DVKVTQSSRYLVKRTGEKVFLECVQDMDHENMFWYRQDPGLGLRLIYFSYDVKMKEKGDIPEGYSVSREKKERFSLILESASTNQTSMYLCASSSGLAPSYNEQFFGPGTRLTVL.

J is TRBJ2-2 and V is TRBV19, with 11 bases lining up with TRBD1. V dropped 6 bases and J dropped 6; count of bases not matched to a gene: 6. Germline V CDR1 and CDR2: LNHDA, SQIVND (reference sequence). The CDR3 has 15 amino acids. CDR3 sequence reads: CASSTGTGGPGELFF. In nucleotides, the CDR3 is TGTGCCAGTAGCACCGGGACAGGGGGTCCCGGGGAGCTGTTTTTT. The whole variable domain, remainder taken from reference TRBV19 and TRBJ2-2, is DGGITQSPKYLFRKEGQNVTLSCEQNLNHDAMYWYRQDPGQGLRLIYYSQIVNDFQKGDIAEGYSVSREKKESFPLTVTSAQKNPTAFYLCASSTGTGGPGELFFGEGSRLTVL.